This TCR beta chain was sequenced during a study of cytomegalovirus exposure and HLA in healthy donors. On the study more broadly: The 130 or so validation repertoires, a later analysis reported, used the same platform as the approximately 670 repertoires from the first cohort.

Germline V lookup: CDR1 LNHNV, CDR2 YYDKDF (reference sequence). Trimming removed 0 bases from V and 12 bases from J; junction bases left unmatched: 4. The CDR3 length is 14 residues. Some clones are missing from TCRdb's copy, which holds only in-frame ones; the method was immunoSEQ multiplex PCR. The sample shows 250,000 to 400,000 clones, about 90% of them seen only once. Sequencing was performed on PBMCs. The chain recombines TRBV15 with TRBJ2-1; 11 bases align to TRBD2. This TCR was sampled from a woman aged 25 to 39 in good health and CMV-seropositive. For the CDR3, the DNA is TGTGCCACCAGCAGAGAACTAGCGGGAGACGGGCAGTTCTTC. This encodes CATSRELAGDGQFF.